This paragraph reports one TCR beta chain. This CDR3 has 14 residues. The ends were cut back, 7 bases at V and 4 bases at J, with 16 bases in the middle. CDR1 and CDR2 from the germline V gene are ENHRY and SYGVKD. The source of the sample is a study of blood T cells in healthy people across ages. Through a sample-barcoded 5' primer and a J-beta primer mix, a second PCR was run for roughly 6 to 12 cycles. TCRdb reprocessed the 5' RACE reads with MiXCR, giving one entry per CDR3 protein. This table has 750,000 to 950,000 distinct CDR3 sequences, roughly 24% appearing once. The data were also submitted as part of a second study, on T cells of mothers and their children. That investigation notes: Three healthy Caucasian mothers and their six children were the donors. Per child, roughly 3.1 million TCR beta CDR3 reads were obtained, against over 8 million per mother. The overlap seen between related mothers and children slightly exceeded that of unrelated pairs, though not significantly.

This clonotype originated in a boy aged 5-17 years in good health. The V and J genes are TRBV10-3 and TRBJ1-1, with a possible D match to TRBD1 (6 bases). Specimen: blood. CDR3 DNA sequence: TGTGCCATCACTTTAGGGGGAGCGGCCACTGAAGCTTTCTTT. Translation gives CAITLGGAATEAFF.